Listed below are T cell receptor beta chains from one sample, sequenced in a study of regulatory T cells in long-lasting Graves disease. TCRdb re-analysed the multiplex PCR reads in MiXCR, keeping a single row per CDR3 protein. The sample includes about 540,000 distinct CDR3 sequences, less than 15% of them seen just once. The same sample was also used in a study of T cells in Graves' hyperthyroidism and ophthalmopathy.

The source material was peripheral blood mononuclear cells (PBMCs), sampled at new diagnosis, from a patient treated with antithyroid drugs. All receptors derive from a man aged 30 to 45 with Graves disease. CDR3s include the opening cysteine and the closing phenylalanine or tryptophan. Fields, in order: D gene, clone size, J gene, CDR3 length, V gene, CDR3 protein, CDR3 DNA. D genes are given only for firm matches. Some rows have no size entry. The others give once, few or many, or a class for an expanded clone.

NA | NA | TRBJ2-3 | 12 | TRBV29-1 | CSAREPPDTQYF | TGCAGCGCAAGGGAGCCCCCAGATACGCAGTATTTT
NA | many | TRBJ1-4 | 15 | TRBV18 | CASSAGAGGGEKLFF | TGTGCCAGCTCAGCGGGAGCCGGGGGCGGTGAAAAACTGTTTTTT
NA | many | TRBJ2-1 | 14 | TRBV6-1 | CASSVSGGGNEQFF | TGTGCCAGCAGTGTTAGCGGAGGAGGGAATGAGCAGTTCTTC
NA | NA | TRBJ2-1 | 14 | TRBV4-2 | CASSPQTRGGEQFF | TGTGCCAGCAGCCCCCAGACTAGGGGGGGTGAGCAGTTCTTC
NA | many | TRBJ2-4 | 10 | TRBV12-3/TRBV12-4 | CASSLEIQYF | TGTGCCAGCAGTTTAGAGATTCAGTACTTC
NA | few | TRBJ2-3 | 11 | TRBV20-1 | CSAREKWTQYF | TGCAGTGCTAGAGAAAAGTGGACGCAGTATTTT
NA | many | TRBJ2-7 | 15 | TRBV3-1 | CASSQTGKGAYEQYF | TGTGCCAGCAGCCAAACGGGGAAGGGTGCCTACGAGCAGTACTTC
NA | many | TRBJ2-1 | 13 | TRBV12-3/TRBV12-4 | CASGPNDSDEQFF | TGTGCCAGCGGACCTAATGATAGCGATGAGCAGTTCTTC
TRBD2 | few | TRBJ2-1 | 17 | TRBV20-1 | CSARADTSGGLYNEQFF | TGCAGTGCTAGAGCAGATACTAGCGGGGGGTTGTACAATGAGCAGTTCTTC
NA | NA | TRBJ2-5 | 13 | TRBV5-1 | CASSPGSEETQYF | TGCGCCAGCAGCCCCGGGTCGGAAGAGACCCAGTACTTC
NA | few | TRBJ2-7 | 13 | TRBV9 | CASSVAVSHEQYF | TGTGCCAGCAGCGTAGCAGTGTCTCACGAGCAGTACTTC
TRBD1 | NA | TRBJ2-5 | 18 | TRBV5-1 | CASSRRPRDRGNRETQYF | TGCGCCAGCAGCCGACGGCCACGGGACAGGGGAAACCGAGAGACCCAGTACTTC
NA | many | TRBJ1-1 | 14 | TRBV7-9 | CASSLGSLNTEAFF | TGTGCCAGCAGCTTAGGGTCCCTGAACACTGAAGCTTTCTTT
TRBD1 | many | TRBJ1-2 | 12 | TRBV20-1 | CSAPGTGRGYTF | TGCAGTGCCCCCGGGACAGGGAGAGGCTACACCTTC
NA | many | TRBJ1-1 | 16 | TRBV20-1 | CSADKVGRQQNTEAFF | TGCAGTGCTGATAAGGTAGGACGCCAGCAGAACACTGAAGCTTTCTTT
TRBD2 | NA | TRBJ2-3 | 14 | TRBV20-1 | CSTLAGPFTDTQYF | TGCAGTACTTTAGCGGGTCCGTTCACAGATACGCAGTATTTT
NA | few | TRBJ2-1 | 16 | TRBV15 | CATSRDRRAYYNEQFF | TGTGCCACCAGCAGAGATAGACGGGCCTACTACAATGAGCAGTTCTTC